This T cell receptor beta chain originates from a study of STAT3 mutations in large granular lymphocyte leukemia. Broader study findings: Some patients had persisting codominant clonotypes that could mask small clones. After therapy, 6 of 18 patients switched clonotypes, all new clones STAT3 wild type. Every T-cell large granular lymphocyte leukemia patient had at least one immunodominant TCR beta clonotype.

On this clone itself: Its antigen is as yet unknown.

TCRdb keeps only in-frame clones here, not all; method: immunoSEQ multiplex PCR. Of about 13,000 clones in the sample, more than 90% were seen once. In germline, CDR1 is SGHTA, CDR2 FQGNSA. This CDR3 comprises 14 residues. Between the trimmed V and J ends, which lost 4 bases and 5 bases, there was a span of 13 bases. The sample consisted of peripheral blood mononuclear cells. This sequence joins TRBV7-2 and TRBJ2-3; the D gene is possibly TRBD1 (6 bases). The sequence was collected from a man between 35 and 55 years old with T-cell large granular lymphocyte leukemia. Some clones in this sample may be carry-over from other donors' samples. This chain's CDR3 is CASSWVQGRDTQYF. In nucleotides, the CDR3 is TGTGCCAGCAGCTGGGTACAGGGCAGAGATACGCAGTATTTT.